This T cell receptor (beta chain) was identified during a study of OX40 agonist ivuxolimab in advanced cancers. Regarding the research as a whole: Ivuxolimab was an agonistic, fully human IgG2 monoclonal antibody directed against OX40 (CD134), a costimulatory receptor. Intravenous ivuxolimab was administered to patients every 2 weeks at six dose levels: 0.01, 0.1, 0.3, 1.5, 3 and 10 mg/kg. Of the 50 to 55 dose-escalation patients, hepatocellular carcinoma was present in about 19, melanoma in roughly 15, renal cell carcinoma in 9 and head and neck cancer in 9. The dose-escalation cohort was about 83% male with a mean age of approximately 60 years, ranging from about 20 to 80. Patients were allowed to have had prior anti-PD-1, anti-PD-L1 or anti-CTLA-4 therapy, and around two fifths of the dose-escalation patients had been treated with checkpoint inhibitors. Partial responses occurred in three dose-escalation patients: two with cutaneous melanoma and one with hepatocellular carcinoma. The point of sequencing TCRbeta in the periphery was to test whether ivuxolimab changed TCR sequence diversity and drove clonal T-cell expansion. The paper covers the monotherapy dose-escalation part of the phase I ivuxolimab trial, which included N ≈ 54 patients.

For sequencing of the TCRbeta CDR3 region, genomic DNA was extracted from the sorted cells. The immunoSEQ Assay was used for sequencing of TCRbeta CDR3 regions. Not all clones reach the TCRdb copy of this immuneACCESS table, which keeps in-frame sequences only. Checked studies attribute under half of the gap to unresolved V genes and leave the rest unexplained. This sample has 55,000 or so clones in its table, and roughly 87% of those were observed once. The top ten clones comprise 15% to 20% of the sample. CDR1 and CDR2, looked up from the germline V gene, are SGHRS and YFSETQ. Compared with germline, V lacks 2 bases and J lacks 4 bases; bases without a gene match: 7. From cysteine to phenylalanine, the CDR3 is 15 amino acids long. The DNA shown is the 45-base CDR3, in frame from base 1. This clone was seen only once. Which antigen it targets is not known. No base quality values were provided; no much bigger clone lies one nucleotide off.

What the authors observed across the whole study: Low levels of normalized T-cell clonal expansion were also seen in some patients who did not respond. At doses of 0.1 to 3.0 mg/kg, clonal expansion of both CD4+ and CD8+ T cells in blood was seen between baseline and week 6. Partial responders in the 0.1-3.0 mg/kg groups had among the lowest normalized peripheral clonal expansion, especially among CD8+ T cells. On average, CD8+ T cells showed more expanded clones than CD4+ T cells after ivuxolimab. Which antigens the clonally expanded peripheral T cells were specific for was not determined.

The trial excluded patients who had a history of autoimmune disease or were on systemic immunosuppression. In every dose cohort, peripheral blood was drawn for TCR sequencing at baseline, cycle 4 day 1, and cycle 7 day 1. Samples were obtained from an open-label, multicenter, first-in-human phase I dose-escalation trial of ivuxolimab. Adults with locally advanced or metastatic melanoma, renal cell carcinoma, hepatocellular carcinoma or head and neck squamous cell carcinoma were enrolled in the trial. Before TCR sequencing, CD4+ T cells and CD8+ T cells from peripheral blood were sorted into separate populations.

Sample: CD4+ or CD8+ T cells sorted from blood, taken in a trial of the OX40 agonist ivuxolimab. This clonotype originated in an adult with an advanced solid tumor such as melanoma, head and neck, liver or kidney cancer. Recombination linked TRBV5-1 to TRBJ1-1, with 8 central nucleotides matching TRBD1. The CDR3 corresponds to CASSLGQGFTTEAFF. The nucleotide sequence reads as follows: TGCGCCAGCAGCTTAGGACAGGGTTTTACCACTGAAGCTTTCTTT.